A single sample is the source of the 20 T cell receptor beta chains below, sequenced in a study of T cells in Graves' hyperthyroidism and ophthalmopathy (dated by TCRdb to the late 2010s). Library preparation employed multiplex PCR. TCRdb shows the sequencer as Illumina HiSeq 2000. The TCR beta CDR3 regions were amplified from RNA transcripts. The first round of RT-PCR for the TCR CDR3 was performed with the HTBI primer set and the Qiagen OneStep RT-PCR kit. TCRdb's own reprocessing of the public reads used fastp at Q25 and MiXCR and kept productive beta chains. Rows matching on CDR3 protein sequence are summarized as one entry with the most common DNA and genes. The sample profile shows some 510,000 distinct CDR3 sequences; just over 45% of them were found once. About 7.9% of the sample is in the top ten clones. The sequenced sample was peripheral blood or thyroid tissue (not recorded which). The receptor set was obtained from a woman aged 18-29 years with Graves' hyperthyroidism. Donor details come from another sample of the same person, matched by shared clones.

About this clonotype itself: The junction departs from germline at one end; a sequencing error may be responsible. CDR3 in DNA: TGTGCCAGCAGCTTGCGAGATAGCAATCAGCTCCAGCATTTT. It translates to CASSLRDSNQLQHF. The chain recombines TRBV5-5 with TRBJ1-5, with D unclear. The CDR3 spans 14 residues. Germline V lookup: CDR1 SGHKS, CDR2 YYEKEE (reference sequence).

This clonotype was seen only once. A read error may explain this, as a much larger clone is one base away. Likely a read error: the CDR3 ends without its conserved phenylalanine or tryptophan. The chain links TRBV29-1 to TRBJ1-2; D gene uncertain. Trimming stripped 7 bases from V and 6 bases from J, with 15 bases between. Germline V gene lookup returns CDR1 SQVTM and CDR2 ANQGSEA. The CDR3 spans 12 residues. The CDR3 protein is CSAGNLDDGYTL. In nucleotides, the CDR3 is TGCAGCGCCGGGAATTTGGACGATGGCTACACCCTC.

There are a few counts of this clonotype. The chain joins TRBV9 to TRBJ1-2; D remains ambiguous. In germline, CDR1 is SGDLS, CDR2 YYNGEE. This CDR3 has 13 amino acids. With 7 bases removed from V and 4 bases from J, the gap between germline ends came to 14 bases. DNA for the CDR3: TGTGCCAGCTCACCAGCAGCGCGCTATGGCTACACCTTC. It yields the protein CASSPAARYGYTF.

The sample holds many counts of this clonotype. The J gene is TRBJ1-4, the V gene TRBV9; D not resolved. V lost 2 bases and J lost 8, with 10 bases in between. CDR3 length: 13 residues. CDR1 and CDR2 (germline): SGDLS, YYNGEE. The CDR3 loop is CASSVAGQEKLFF. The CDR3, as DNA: TGTGCCAGCAGCGTGGCAGGTCAGGAAAAACTGTTTTTT.

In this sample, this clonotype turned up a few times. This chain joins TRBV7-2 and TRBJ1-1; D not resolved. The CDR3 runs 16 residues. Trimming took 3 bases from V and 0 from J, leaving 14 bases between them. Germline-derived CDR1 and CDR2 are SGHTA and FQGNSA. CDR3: CASSLWSISLNTEAFF. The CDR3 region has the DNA TGTGCCAGCAGCTTGTGGAGCATATCCTTGAACACTGAAGCTTTCTTT. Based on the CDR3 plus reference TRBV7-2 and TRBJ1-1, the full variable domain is GAGVSQSPSNKVTEKGKDVELRCDPISGHTALYWYRQSLGQGLEFLIYFQGNSAPDKSGLPSDRFSAERTGGSVSTLTIQRTQQEDSAVYLCASSLWSISLNTEAFFGQGTRLTVV.

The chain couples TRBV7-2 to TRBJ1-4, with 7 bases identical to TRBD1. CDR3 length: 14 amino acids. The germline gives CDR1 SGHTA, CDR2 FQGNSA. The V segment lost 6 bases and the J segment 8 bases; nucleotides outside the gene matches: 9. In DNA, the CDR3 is TGTGCCAGCAGTAGAACAGGGGCTGAGGAAAAACTGTTTTTT. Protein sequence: CASSRTGAEEKLFF.

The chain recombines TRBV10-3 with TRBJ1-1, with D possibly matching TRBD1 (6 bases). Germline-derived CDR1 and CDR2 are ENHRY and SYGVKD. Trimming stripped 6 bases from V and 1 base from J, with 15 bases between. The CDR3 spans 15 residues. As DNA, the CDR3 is TGTGCCATCAGCGCCTCGGACAGAAGGAACACTGAAGCTTTCTTT. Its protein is CAISASDRRNTEAFF.

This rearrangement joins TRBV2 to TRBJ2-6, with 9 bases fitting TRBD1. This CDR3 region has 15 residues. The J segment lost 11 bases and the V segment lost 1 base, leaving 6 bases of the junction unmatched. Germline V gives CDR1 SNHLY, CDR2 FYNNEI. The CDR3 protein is CASSEGGTGSDVLTF. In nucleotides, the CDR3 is TGTGCCAGCAGTGAAGGGGGGACAGGGTCCGACGTCCTGACTTTC.

The CDR3 loop is CASSFNGYSGNTIYF. The CDR3 coding sequence is TGTGCCAGCAGCTTTAACGGATACTCTGGAAACACCATATATTTT. The chain links TRBV7-9 to TRBJ1-3; D unclear. V was shortened by 3 bases and J by 0 bases, with 9 bases between the two germline ends. This CDR3 region has 15 residues. CDR1 and CDR2 (germline): SEHNR, FQNEAQ (reference sequence).

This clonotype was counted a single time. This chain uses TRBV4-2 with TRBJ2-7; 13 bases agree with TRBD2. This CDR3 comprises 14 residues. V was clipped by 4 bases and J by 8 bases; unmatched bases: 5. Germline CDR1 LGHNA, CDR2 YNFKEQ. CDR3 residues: CASSPGTSGNKQYF. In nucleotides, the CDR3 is TGTGCCAGCAGCCCCGGGACTAGCGGGAACAAGCAGTACTTC.

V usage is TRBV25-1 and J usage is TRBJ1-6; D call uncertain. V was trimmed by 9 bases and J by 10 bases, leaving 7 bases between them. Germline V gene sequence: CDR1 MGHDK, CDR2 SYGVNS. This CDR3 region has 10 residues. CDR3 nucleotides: TGTGCCAGTCAAGGGTCACCCCTCCACTTT. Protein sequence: CASQGSPLHF. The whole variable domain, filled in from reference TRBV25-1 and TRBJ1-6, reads EADIYQTPRYLVIGTGKKITLECSQTMGHDKMYWYQQDPGMELHLIHYSYGVNSTEKGDLSSESTVSRIRTEHFPLTLESARPSHTSQYLCASQGSPLHFGNGTRLTVT.

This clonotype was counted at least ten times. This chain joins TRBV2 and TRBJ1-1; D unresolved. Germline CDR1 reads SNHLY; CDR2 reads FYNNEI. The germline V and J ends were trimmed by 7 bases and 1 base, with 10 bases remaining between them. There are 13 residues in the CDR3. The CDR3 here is CASTPPENTEAFF. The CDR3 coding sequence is TGTGCCAGCACCCCCCCTGAGAACACTGAAGCTTTCTTT.

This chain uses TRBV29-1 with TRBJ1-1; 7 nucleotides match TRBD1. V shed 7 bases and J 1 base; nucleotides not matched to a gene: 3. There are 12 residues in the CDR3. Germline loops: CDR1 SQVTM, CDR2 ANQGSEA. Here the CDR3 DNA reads TGCAGCGCTGGACAGGAGAACACTGAAGCTTTCTTT. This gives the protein CSAGQENTEAFF. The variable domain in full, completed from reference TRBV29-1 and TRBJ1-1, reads SAVISQKPSRDICQRGTSLTIQCQVDSQVTMMFWYRQQPGQSLTLIATANQGSEATYESGFVIDKFPISRPNLTFSTLTVSNMSPEDSSIYLCSAGQENTEAFFGQGTRLTVV.

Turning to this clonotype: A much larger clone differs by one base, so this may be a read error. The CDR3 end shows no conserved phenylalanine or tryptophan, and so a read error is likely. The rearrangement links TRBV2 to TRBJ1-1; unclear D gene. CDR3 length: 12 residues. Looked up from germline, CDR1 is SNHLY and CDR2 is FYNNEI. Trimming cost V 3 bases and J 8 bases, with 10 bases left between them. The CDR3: CASSEGWVEAFL. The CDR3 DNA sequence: TGTGCCAGCAGTGAGGGGTGGGTGGAAGCTTTCCTT.

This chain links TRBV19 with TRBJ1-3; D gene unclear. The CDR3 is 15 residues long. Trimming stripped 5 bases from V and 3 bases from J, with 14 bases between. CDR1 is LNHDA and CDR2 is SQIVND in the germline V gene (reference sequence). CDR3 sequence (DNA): TGTGCCAGTAGTTCCGGACGGAGCCGTGGAAACACCATATATTTT. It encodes CASSSGRSRGNTIYF.

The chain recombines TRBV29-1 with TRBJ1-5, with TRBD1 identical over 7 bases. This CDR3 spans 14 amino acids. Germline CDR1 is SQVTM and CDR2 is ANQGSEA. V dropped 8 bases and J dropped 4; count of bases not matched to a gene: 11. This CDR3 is CSLQPGQRNQPQHF. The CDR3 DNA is TGCAGCCTGCAACCGGGACAGCGAAATCAGCCCCAGCATTTT.

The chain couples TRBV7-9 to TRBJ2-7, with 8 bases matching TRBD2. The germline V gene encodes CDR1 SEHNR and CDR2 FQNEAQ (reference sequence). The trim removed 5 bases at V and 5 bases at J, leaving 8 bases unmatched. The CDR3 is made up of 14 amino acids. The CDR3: CASSHSGSNDEQYF. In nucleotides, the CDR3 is TGTGCCAGCAGCCACAGCGGGAGTAACGACGAGCAGTACTTC. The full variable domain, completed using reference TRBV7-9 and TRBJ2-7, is DTGVSQNPRHKITKRGQNVTFRCDPISEHNRLYWYRQTLGQGPEFLTYFQNEAQLEKSRLLSDRFSAERPKGSFSTLEIQRTEQGDSAMYLCASSHSGSNDEQYFGPGTRLTVT.

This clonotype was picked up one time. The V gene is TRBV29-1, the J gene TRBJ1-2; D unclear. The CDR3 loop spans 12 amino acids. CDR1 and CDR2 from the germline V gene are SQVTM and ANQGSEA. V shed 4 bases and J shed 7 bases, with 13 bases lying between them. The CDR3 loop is CSVGPGDTGYTF. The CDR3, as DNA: TGCAGCGTTGGGCCTGGGGATACTGGCTACACCTTC.

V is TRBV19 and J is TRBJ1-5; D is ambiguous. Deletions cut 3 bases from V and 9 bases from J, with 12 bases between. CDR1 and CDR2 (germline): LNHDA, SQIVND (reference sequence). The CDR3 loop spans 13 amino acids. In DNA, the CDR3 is TGTGCCAGTAGTATGGGTCGCCTTGGGCCCCAGCATTTT. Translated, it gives CASSMGRLGPQHF.

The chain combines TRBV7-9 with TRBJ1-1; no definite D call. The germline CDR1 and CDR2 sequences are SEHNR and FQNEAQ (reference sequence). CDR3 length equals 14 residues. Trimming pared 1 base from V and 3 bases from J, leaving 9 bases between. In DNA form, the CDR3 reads TGTGCCAGCAGCTTAGTCGGGGATTACACTGAAGCTTTCTTT. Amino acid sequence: CASSLVGDYTEAFF.